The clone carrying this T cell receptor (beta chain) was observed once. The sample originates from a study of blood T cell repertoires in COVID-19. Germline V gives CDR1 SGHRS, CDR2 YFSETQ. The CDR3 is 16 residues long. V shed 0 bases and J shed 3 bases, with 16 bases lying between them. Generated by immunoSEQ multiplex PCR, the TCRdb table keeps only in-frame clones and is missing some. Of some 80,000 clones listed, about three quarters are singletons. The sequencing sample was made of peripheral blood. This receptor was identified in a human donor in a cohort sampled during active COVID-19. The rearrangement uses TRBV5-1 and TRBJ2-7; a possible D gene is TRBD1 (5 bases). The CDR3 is CASSLGHDSFYYEQYF. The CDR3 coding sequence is TGCGCCAGCAGCTTGGGCCACGACAGTTTCTACTACGAGCAGTACTTC.